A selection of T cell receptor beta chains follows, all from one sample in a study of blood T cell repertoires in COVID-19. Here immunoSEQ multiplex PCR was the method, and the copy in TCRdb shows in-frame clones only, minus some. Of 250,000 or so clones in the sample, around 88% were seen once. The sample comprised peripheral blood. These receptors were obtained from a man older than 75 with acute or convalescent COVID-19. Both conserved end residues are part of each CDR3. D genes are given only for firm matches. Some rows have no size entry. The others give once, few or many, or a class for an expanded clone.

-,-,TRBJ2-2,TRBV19,TGTGCCAGTACGCAGGGGCCGAACACCGGGGAGCTGTTTTTT,CASTQGPNTGELFF
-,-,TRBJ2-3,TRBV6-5,TGTGCCAGCAGTTACTCTCCCGGGGATACGCAGTATTTT,CASSYSPGDTQYF
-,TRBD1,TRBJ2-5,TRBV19,TGTGCCAGTAGTCTCCTAACAGGGGGTTTCGCAGAGACCCAGTACTTC,CASSLLTGGFAETQYF
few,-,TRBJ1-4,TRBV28,TGTGCCAGCAGTTTTCAGGGGTGGAATGAAAAACTGTTTTTT,CASSFQGWNEKLFF
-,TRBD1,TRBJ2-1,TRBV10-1,TGCGCCAGCAGTGAGAAGACAGGGGATCCCAATGAGCAGTTCTTC,CASSEKTGDPNEQFF
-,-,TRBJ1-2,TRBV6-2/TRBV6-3,TGTGCCAGCAGTTACTCGACGGGTCTCGACTATGGCTACACCTTC,CASSYSTGLDYGYTF
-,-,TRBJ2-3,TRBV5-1,TGCGCCAGCAGCTTGACAGGGAGCACAGATACGCAGTATTTT,CASSLTGSTDTQYF
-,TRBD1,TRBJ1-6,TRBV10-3,TGTGCCACCATTGGGGACAGAGGATCACCCCTCCACTTT,CATIGDRGSPLHF
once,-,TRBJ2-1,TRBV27,TGTGCCAGCAGTTTCGGTGGGCCCCTCTCAGGCAATGAGCAGTTCTTC,CASSFGGPLSGNEQFF
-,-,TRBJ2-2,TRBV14,TGTGCCAGCAGTCTCACCGGGGAGCTGTTTTTT,CASSLTGELFF
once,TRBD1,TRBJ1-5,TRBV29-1,TGCAGCGTTGCCACAGGGGGAGGTGGCAATCAGCCCCAGCATTTT,CSVATGGGGNQPQHF
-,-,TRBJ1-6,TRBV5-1,TGCGCCAGTTCGTTGGCCTTCGGGAATTCACCCCTCCACTTT,CASSLAFGNSPLHF
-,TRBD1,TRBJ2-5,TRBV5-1,TGCGCCAGCAGCTCCAAGACAGGGCCAGAGACCCAGTACTTC,CASSSKTGPETQYF
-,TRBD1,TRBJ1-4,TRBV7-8,TGTGCCAGCAGCCCTAGGAGGACAGGCAATAGGGAAAAACTGTTTTTT,CASSPRRTGNREKLFF
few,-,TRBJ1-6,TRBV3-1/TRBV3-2,TGTGCCAGCAGCCCCACTCTGGATAATTCACCCCTCCACTTT,CASSPTLDNSPLHF
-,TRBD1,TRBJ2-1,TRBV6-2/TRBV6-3,TGTGCCAGCAGTAAGTCCGGGACAGGGTATGAGCAGTTCTTC,CASSKSGTGYEQFF
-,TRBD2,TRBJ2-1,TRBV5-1,TGCGCCAGCAGCCTGGGACTAGCGGGACAGGAGCAGTTCTTC,CASSLGLAGQEQFF
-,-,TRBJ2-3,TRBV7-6,TGTGCCAGCAGCTCCCGGCCCACGGGAGATACGCAGTATTTT,CASSSRPTGDTQYF
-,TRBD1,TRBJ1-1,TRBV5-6,TGTGCCAGCAGACTGTCAGGGGGCAGAGCTTTCTTT,CASRLSGGRAFF
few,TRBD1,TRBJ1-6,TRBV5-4,TGTGCCAGCAGCAGAGGGGGCAGCCCCAATTCACCCCTCCACTTT,CASSRGGSPNSPLHF
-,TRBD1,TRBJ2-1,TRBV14,TGTGCCAGCAGCCTAACAGGGGAATGGCACAATGAGCAGTTCTTC,CASSLTGEWHNEQFF
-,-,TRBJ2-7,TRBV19,TGTGCCAGTAGTAAAGCGACTAGATCCGAGCAGTACTTC,CASSKATRSEQYF
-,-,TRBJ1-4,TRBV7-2,TGTGCCAGCAGCCCCCCCGGGAGAAATGAAAAACTGTTTTTT,CASSPPGRNEKLFF
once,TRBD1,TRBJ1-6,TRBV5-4,TGTGCCAGCAGCCTTACAGGGGATAATTCACCCCTCCACTTT,CASSLTGDNSPLHF
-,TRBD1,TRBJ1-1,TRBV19,TGTGCCAGTAGTAGGCTGACCGGGACAGGAAGAACTGAAGCTTTCTTT,CASSRLTGTGRTEAFF
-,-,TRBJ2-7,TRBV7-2,TGTGCCAGCAGCTCTGGAGACGAGCAGTACTTC,CASSSGDEQYF
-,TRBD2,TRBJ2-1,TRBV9,TGTGCCAGCAGCGTAGTTGGGACTAGCGCCGCGGATGAGCAGTTCTTC,CASSVVGTSAADEQFF
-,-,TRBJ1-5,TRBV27,TGTGCCAGCAGTTTGTACAGGGATCAGCCCCAGCATTTT,CASSLYRDQPQHF
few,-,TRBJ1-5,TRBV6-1,TGTGCCAGCAGTGAAGCGGTGGAAGGAACGGGGCAGCCCCAGCATTTT,CASSEAVEGTGQPQHF